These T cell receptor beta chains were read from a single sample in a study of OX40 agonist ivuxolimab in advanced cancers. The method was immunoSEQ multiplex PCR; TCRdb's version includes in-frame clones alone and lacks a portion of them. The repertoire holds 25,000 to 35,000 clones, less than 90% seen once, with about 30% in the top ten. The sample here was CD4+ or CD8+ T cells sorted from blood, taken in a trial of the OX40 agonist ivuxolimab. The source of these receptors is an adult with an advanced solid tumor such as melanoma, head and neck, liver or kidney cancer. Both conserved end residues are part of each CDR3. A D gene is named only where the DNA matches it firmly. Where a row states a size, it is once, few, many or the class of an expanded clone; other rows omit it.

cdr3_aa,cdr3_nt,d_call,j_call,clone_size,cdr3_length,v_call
CASSPNARRYEQYF,TGTGCCAGCAGCCCTAATGCCCGCCGCTACGAGCAGTACTTC,NA,TRBJ2-7,NA,14,TRBV11-1
CAVATGNNTEAFF,TGTGCCGTAGCGACAGGTAACAACACTGAAGCTTTCTTT,NA,TRBJ1-1,NA,13,TRBV10-3
CASSIGHQTGELFF,TGTGCCAGTAGTATCGGGCATCAGACCGGGGAGCTGTTTTTT,NA,TRBJ2-2,once,14,TRBV19
CASSVGYSQETQYF,TGTGCCAGCAGCGTAGGTTACAGCCAAGAGACCCAGTACTTC,NA,TRBJ2-5,few,14,TRBV9
CASSLTGYYEQYF,TGTGCCAGCAGCTTGACAGGGTACTACGAGCAGTACTTC,TRBD1,TRBJ2-7,NA,13,TRBV7-6
CASSLVGQDNSPLHF,TGCGCCAGCAGCTTGGTAGGCCAGGATAATTCACCCCTCCACTTT,NA,TRBJ1-6,NA,15,TRBV5-1
CASSDPGTASPTDTQYF,TGTGCCAGCAGTGATCCGGGGACAGCCTCTCCCACAGATACGCAGTATTTT,TRBD1,TRBJ2-3,once,17,TRBV6-1
CASSPPGALFTGELFF,TGTGCCAGCAGCCCCCCAGGGGCGTTGTTCACCGGGGAGCTGTTTTTT,NA,TRBJ2-2,NA,16,TRBV7-9
CASSWGKQGSEQYF,TGTGCCAGCAGCTGGGGAAAACAGGGGTCCGAGCAGTACTTC,TRBD1,TRBJ2-7,once,14,TRBV7-9
CASSDEGGTEAFF,TGTGCCAGCAGCGACGAAGGGGGCACTGAAGCTTTCTTT,NA,TRBJ1-1,NA,13,TRBV9
CASSFGPAYEQYF,TGTGCCAGCAGTTTCGGGCCCGCTTACGAGCAGTACTTC,NA,TRBJ2-7,NA,13,TRBV27
CASTLSGGGYNEQFF,TGTGCCAGCACCCTAAGCGGGGGAGGTTACAATGAGCAGTTCTTC,TRBD2,TRBJ2-1,NA,15,TRBV11-1
CASSQGTAGANVLTF,TGTGCCAGCAGCCAGGGGACAGCCGGGGCCAACGTCCTGACTTTC,TRBD1,TRBJ2-6,NA,15,TRBV7-3
CASSSILGLAGYEQYF,TGTGCCAGCAGCTCAATTCTTGGACTAGCGGGGTACGAGCAGTATTTC,TRBD2,TRBJ2-7,NA,16,TRBV5-4
CANEGIDSPLHF,TGTGCCAATGAGGGGATCGATTCACCCCTCCACTTT,NA,TRBJ1-6,once,12,TRBV5-6
CASSLVASGLYNEQFF,TGTGCCAGCAGCTTGGTTGCTAGCGGGCTCTACAATGAGCAGTTCTTC,TRBD2,TRBJ2-1,NA,16,TRBV5-4
CASSELAGVGEQYF,TGTGCCAGCAGTGAGCTAGCGGGAGTCGGCGAGCAGTACTTC,TRBD2,TRBJ2-7,NA,14,TRBV25-1
CASYGTASSGANVLTF,TGTGCCAGCTACGGGACAGCTTCTTCTGGGGCCAACGTCCTGACTTTC,TRBD1,TRBJ2-6,NA,16,TRBV7-6
CASSDGTGGDNEKLFF,TGTGCCAGCAGCGACGGGACAGGGGGCGACAATGAAAAACTGTTTTTT,TRBD1,TRBJ1-4,NA,16,TRBV9
CASSYSRGAETQYF,TGTGCCAGCAGTTACTCGAGGGGGGCAGAGACCCAGTACTTC,NA,TRBJ2-5,once,14,TRBV6-6
CASSLMGTVPSTDTQYF,TGTGCCAGCAGTTTAATGGGGACAGTACCTAGCACAGATACGCAGTATTTT,TRBD1,TRBJ2-3,NA,17,TRBV28
CATSGQGDEAFF,TGCGCCACCTCGGGACAGGGAGATGAAGCTTTCTTT,TRBD1,TRBJ1-1,NA,12,TRBV5-1
CASSVGGETGYSPLHF,TGTGCCAGCAGCGTAGGAGGCGAGACAGGGTATTCACCCCTCCACTTT,TRBD1,TRBJ1-6,few,16,TRBV9
CASSAPGTSPYNEQFF,TGCGCCAGCAGCGCCCCCGGGACTAGCCCCTACAATGAGCAGTTCTTC,TRBD2,TRBJ2-1,NA,16,TRBV5-1
CASSPHDTGELFF,TGTGCCAGCAGCCCCCACGACACCGGGGAGCTGTTTTTT,NA,TRBJ2-2,NA,13,TRBV7-8
CASSFGNDGEKLFF,TGTGCCAGCAGTTTCGGAAACGATGGTGAAAAACTGTTTTTT,NA,TRBJ1-4,NA,14,TRBV28
CASSSHRASWTSGRAKYQETQYF,TGTGCCAGCAGTTCCCACCGCGCCTCTTGGACTAGCGGGAGGGCTAAGTACCAAGAGACCCAGTACTTC,TRBD2,TRBJ2-5,NA,23,TRBV28
CASSFGTLSYEQYF,TGTGCCAGCAGTTTCGGGACCCTCAGCTACGAGCAGTACTTC,NA,TRBJ2-7,NA,14,TRBV6-5
CASSSGLAGPYNEQFF,TGTGCCAGCAGTTCGGGACTAGCGGGGCCGTACAATGAGCAGTTCTTC,TRBD2,TRBJ2-1,NA,16,TRBV6-6
CASSKDYNEQFF,TGTGCCAGTAGTAAGGACTACAATGAGCAGTTCTTC,NA,TRBJ2-1,NA,12,TRBV19
CASSLTGLRNTEAFF,TGTGCCAGCAGCTTAACGGGGTTAAGGAACACTGAAGCTTTCTTT,NA,TRBJ1-1,NA,15,TRBV7-9
CASSFTGDTDTQYF,TGTGCCAGCAGTTTCACAGGGGACACAGATACGCAGTATTTT,TRBD1,TRBJ2-3,once,14,TRBV6-5
CAWSVLEGKSADTQYF,TGTGCCTGGAGTGTACTTGAAGGGAAGAGTGCAGATACGCAGTATTTT,NA,TRBJ2-3,NA,16,TRBV30
CASSYPRGGYDGYTF,TGTGCCAGCAGTTACCCCAGGGGGGGTTATGATGGCTACACCTTC,TRBD1,TRBJ1-2,NA,15,TRBV6-5
CASSEAPGWRTTDTQYF,TGTGCCAGCAGTGAGGCGCCGGGCTGGCGGACCACAGATACGCAGTATTTT,NA,TRBJ2-3,once,17,TRBV6-4
CASRKSQARPDTQYF,TGTGCCAGCAGGAAGAGTCAGGCCCGGCCAGATACGCAGTATTTT,NA,TRBJ2-3,NA,15,TRBV6-6
CASSPRPYEQYF,TGTGCCAGCAGCCCAAGGCCCTACGAGCAGTACTTC,NA,TRBJ2-7,NA,12,TRBV7-9
CASSPALGNNEQFF,TGTGCCAGCAGCCCAGCTTTGGGGAACAATGAGCAGTTCTTC,NA,TRBJ2-1,NA,14,TRBV13
CASSSTPGRADTGELFF,TGTGCCAGCAGCTCAACCCCCGGCAGGGCGGACACCGGGGAGCTGTTTTTT,NA,TRBJ2-2,NA,17,TRBV7-8
CASSLSGTSGGAVDTQYF,TGTGCCAGCAGCTTATCCGGAACTAGCGGGGGGGCCGTAGATACGCAGTATTTT,TRBD2,TRBJ2-3,once,18,TRBV7-3
CANEGIDSPLHF,TGTGCCAATGAGGGGATCGATTCACCCCTCCACTTT,NA,TRBJ1-6,medium-sized,12,TRBV7-9
CASRTGVVNTEAFF,TGTGCCAGTCGGACAGGGGTGGTGAACACTGAAGCTTTCTTT,TRBD1,TRBJ1-1,NA,14,TRBV19
CASSPTGGGLYGYTF,TGTGCCAGCAGCCCGACAGGTGGGGGGCTATATGGCTACACCTTC,NA,TRBJ1-2,medium-sized,15,TRBV7-3
CASSVFDETSELNEQFF,TGTGCCAGCAGCGTATTCGACGAGACTAGCGAACTCAATGAGCAGTTCTTC,TRBD2,TRBJ2-1,NA,17,TRBV9
CASSLGEAGYYYEQYF,TGTGCCAGCAGCTTAGGTGAAGCGGGATACTACTACGAGCAGTACTTC,TRBD2,TRBJ2-7,NA,16,TRBV11-1
CASSKAVRHSPRTSDTYEQYF,TGTGCCAGCAGCAAAGCAGTGCGTCACTCTCCCCGGACTAGCGATACCTACGAGCAGTACTTC,NA,TRBJ2-7,NA,21,TRBV21-1
CASRTGTGVPYEQYF,TGTGCCAGCCGGACCGGGACAGGGGTGCCATACGAGCAGTACTTC,TRBD1,TRBJ2-7,NA,15,TRBV19
CASSEWVSNQPQHF,TGTGCCAGCAGTGAGTGGGTTAGCAATCAGCCCCAGCATTTT,NA,TRBJ1-5,NA,14,TRBV6-1
CAWSRKTGNTEAFF,TGTGCCTGGAGTAGAAAGACAGGGAACACTGAAGCTTTCTTT,NA,TRBJ1-1,few,14,TRBV30
CASSSGGGDTQYF,TGTGCCAGCAGCTCGGGAGGTGGGGATACGCAGTATTTT,TRBD2,TRBJ2-3,NA,13,TRBV7-3
CASSEDRGLANEKLFF,TGTGCCAGCAGTGAAGACAGGGGGCTGGCTAATGAAAAACTGTTTTTT,TRBD1,TRBJ1-4,NA,16,TRBV6-1
CASGLVTWVNPCRLPQHF,TGTGCTAGTGGTTTGGTAACGTGGGTAAACCCATGTCGATTGCCCCAGCATTTT,NA,TRBJ1-5,NA,18,TRBV12-5
CASTQGRGGRYEQFF,TGTGCCAGCACCCAGGGGCGGGGGGGCCGCTATGAGCAGTTCTTC,TRBD2,TRBJ2-1,NA,15,TRBV9
CASSLRGNEQYF,TGTGCCAGCAGCTTAAGAGGGAACGAGCAGTACTTC,NA,TRBJ2-7,few,12,TRBV7-9